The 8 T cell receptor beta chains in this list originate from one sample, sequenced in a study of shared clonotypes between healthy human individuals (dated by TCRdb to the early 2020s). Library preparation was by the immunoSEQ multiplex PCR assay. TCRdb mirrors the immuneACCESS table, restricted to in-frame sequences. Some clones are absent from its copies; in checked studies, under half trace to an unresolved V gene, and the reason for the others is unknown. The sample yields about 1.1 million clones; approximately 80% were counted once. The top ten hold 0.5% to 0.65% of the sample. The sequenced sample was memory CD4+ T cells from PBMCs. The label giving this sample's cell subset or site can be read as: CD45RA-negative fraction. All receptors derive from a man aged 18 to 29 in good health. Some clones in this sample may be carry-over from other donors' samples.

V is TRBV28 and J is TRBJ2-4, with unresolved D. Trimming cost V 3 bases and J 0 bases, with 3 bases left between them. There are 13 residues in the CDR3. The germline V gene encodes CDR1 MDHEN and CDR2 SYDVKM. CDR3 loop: CASSLTAKNIQYF. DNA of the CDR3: TGTGCCAGCAGTTTGACAGCCAAAAACATTCAGTACTTC.

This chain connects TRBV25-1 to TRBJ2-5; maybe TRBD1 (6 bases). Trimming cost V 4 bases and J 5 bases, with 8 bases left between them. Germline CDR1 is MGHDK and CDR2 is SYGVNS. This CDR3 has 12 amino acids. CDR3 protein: CASSGQGETQYF. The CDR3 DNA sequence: TGTGCCAGCAGTGGGCAGGGGGAGACCCAGTACTTC. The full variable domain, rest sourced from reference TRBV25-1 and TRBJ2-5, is EADIYQTPRYLVIGTGKKITLECSQTMGHDKMYWYQQDPGMELHLIHYSYGVNSTEKGDLSSESTVSRIRTEHFPLTLESARPSHTSQYLCASSGQGETQYFGPGTRLLVL.

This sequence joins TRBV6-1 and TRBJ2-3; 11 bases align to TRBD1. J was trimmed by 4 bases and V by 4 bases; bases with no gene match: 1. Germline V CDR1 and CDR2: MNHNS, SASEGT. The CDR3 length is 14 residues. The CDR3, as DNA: TGTGCCAGCAGTGTGGACAGGGGGCCAGATACGCAGTATTTT. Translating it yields CASSVDRGPDTQYF.

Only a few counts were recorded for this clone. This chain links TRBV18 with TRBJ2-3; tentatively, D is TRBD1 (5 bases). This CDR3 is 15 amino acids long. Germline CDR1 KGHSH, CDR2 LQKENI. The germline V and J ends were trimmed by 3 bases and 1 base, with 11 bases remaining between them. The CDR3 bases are TGTGCCAGCTCACCTCGCGGCAGGGGCACAGATACGCAGTATTTT. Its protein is CASSPRGRGTDTQYF.

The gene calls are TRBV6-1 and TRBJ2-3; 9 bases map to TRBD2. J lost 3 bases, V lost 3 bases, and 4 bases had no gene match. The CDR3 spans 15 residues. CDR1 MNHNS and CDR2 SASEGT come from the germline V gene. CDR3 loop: CASSDLAGVTDTQYF. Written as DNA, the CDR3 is TGTGCCAGCAGTGATTTAGCGGGAGTAACAGATACGCAGTATTTT.

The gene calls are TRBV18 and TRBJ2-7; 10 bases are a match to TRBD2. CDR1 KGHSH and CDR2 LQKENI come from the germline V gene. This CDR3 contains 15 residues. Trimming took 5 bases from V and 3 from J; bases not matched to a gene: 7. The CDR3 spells CASSKTSGTLYEQYF. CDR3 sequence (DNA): TGTGCCAGCTCAAAAACTAGCGGGACCCTCTACGAGCAGTACTTC.

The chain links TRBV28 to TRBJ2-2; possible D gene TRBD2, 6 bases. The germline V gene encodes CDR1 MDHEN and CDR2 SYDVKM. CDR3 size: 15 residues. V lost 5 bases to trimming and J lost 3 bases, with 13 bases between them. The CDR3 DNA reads TGTGCCAGCAGTGTGGATCCGGGGGACACCGGGGAGCTGTTTTTT. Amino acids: CASSVDPGDTGELFF.

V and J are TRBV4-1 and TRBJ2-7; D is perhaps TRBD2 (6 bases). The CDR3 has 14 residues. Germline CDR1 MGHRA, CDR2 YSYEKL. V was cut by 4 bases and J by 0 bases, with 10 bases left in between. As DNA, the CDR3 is TGCGCCAGCAGCCTGCCCGGGGGCTCCTACGAGCAGTACTTC. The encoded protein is CASSLPGGSYEQYF.